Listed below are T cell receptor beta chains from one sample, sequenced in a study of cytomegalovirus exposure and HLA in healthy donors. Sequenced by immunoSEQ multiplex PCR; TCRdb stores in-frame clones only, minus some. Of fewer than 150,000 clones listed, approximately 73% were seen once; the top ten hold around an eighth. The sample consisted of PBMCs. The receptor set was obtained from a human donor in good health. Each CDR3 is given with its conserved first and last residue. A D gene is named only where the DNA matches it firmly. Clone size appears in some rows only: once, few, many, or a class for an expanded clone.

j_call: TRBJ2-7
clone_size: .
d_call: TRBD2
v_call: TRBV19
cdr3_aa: CASGAGGPYEQYF
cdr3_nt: TGTGCCAGCGGAGCGGGAGGTCCCTACGAGCAGTACTTC

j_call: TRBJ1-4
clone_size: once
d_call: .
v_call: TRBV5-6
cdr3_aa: CASSWKAGAGNEKLFF
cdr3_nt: TGTGCCAGCAGCTGGAAGGCAGGGGCGGGTAATGAAAAACTGTTTTTT

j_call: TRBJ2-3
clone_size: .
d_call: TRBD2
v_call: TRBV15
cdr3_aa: CATSRDALSGGPTDTQYF
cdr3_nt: TGTGCCACCAGCAGAGATGCGTTGTCGGGAGGGCCGACAGATACGCAGTATTTT

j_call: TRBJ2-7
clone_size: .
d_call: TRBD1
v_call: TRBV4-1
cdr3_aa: CASSLGTGYEQYF
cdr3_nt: TGCGCCAGCAGCCTAGGGACAGGCTACGAGCAGTACTTC

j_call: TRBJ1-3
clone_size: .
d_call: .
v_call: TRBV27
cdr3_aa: CASSHRGGSGNTIYF
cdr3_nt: TGTGCCAGCAGTCACCGAGGGGGCTCTGGAAACACCATATATTTT

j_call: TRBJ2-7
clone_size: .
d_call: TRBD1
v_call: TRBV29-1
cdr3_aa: CSVETGSYEQYF
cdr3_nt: TGCAGCGTTGAGACAGGGTCCTACGAGCAGTACTTC

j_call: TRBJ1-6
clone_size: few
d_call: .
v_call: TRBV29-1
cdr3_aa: CSVSGGYNSPLHF
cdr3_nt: TGCAGCGTTTCCGGGGGTTATAATTCACCCCTCCACTTT

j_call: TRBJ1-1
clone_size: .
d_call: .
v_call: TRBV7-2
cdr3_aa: CASSLNNMSKMAFF
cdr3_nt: TGTGCCAGCAGCTTAAATAATATGAGTAAGATGGCTTTCTTT

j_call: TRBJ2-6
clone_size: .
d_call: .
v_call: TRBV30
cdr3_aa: CAWKTGFTGANVLTF
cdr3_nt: TGTGCCTGGAAAACAGGGTTCACTGGGGCCAACGTCCTGACTTTC

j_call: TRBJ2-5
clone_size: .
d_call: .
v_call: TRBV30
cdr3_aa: CAWSVTGVETQYF
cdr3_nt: TGTGCCTGGAGTGTAACGGGAGTAGAGACCCAGTACTTC